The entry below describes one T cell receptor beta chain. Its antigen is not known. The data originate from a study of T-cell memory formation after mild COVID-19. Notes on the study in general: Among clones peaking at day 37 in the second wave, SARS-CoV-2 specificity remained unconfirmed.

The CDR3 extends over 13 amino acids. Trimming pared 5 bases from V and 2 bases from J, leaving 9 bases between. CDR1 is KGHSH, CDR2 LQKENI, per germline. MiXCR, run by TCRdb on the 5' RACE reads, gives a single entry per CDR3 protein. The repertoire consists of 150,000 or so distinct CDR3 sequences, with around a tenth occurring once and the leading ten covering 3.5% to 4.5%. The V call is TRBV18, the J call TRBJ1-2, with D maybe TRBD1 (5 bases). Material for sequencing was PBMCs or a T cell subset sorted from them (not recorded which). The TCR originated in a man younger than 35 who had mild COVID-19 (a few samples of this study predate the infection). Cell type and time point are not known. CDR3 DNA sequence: TGTGCCAGCTCATCGGACACAAACTATGGCTACACCTTC. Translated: CASSSDTNYGYTF.